This entry lists 25 T cell receptor beta chains sequenced from one sample in a study of OX40 agonist ivuxolimab in advanced cancers. Sequenced by immunoSEQ multiplex PCR; TCRdb stores in-frame clones only, minus some. The sample carries nearly 45,000 clones, more than 75% recorded once. The sample in question was CD4+ or CD8+ T cells sorted from blood, obtained in a trial of the OX40 agonist ivuxolimab. These receptors came from an adult with an advanced solid tumor such as melanoma, head and neck, liver or kidney cancer.

The J gene is TRBJ2-7, the V gene TRBV27; D uncertain. V was trimmed by 3 bases and J by 2 bases, leaving 14 bases between them. Looked up from germline, CDR1 is MNHEY and CDR2 is SMNVEV (reference sequence). The CDR3 contains 15 residues. The CDR3 spells CASSLGVGSTYEQYF. The CDR3 DNA sequence: TGTGCCAGCAGTTTGGGCGTAGGATCTACCTACGAGCAGTACTTC.

This sequence joins TRBV27 and TRBJ2-7, with 11 positions matching TRBD2. CDR1 is MNHEY, CDR2 SMNVEV, per germline (reference sequence). J lost 3 bases, V lost 4 bases, and 8 bases had no gene match. This CDR3 comprises 16 residues. The CDR3 is CASSSGGLAENYEQYF. The CDR3 bases are TGTGCCAGCAGTTCAGGGGGACTAGCGGAGAACTACGAGCAGTACTTC.

The gene calls are TRBV15 and TRBJ2-7, with D possibly being TRBD1 (7 bases). With 1 base removed from V and 7 bases from J, the gap between germline ends came to 11 bases. The CDR3 spans 13 residues. CDR1 is LNHNV and CDR2 is YYDKDF in the germline V gene (reference sequence). CDR3 amino acids: CATSRVPGGEQYF. CDR3 DNA: TGTGCCACCAGCAGAGTTCCAGGGGGGGAGCAGTACTTC.

CDR3 sequence: CASKAPDGGSLETQYF. CDR3 nucleotides: TGTGCCAGCAAGGCTCCGGACGGCGGGAGCCTGGAGACCCAGTACTTC. The chain combines TRBV4-2 with TRBJ2-5; 7 bases map to TRBD2. V shed 7 bases and J 5 bases; nucleotides not matched to a gene: 16. The germline V gene has CDR1 LGHNA and CDR2 YNFKEQ. CDR3 length: 16 amino acids.

The CDR3 DNA reads TGTGCCAGCAGCTCCGACCGACTAGTTTTCGAGCAGTACTTC. Translating gives CASSSDRLVFEQYF. The J gene is TRBJ2-7, the V gene TRBV11-3; maybe TRBD2 (6 bases). The germline V gene encodes CDR1 SGHNT and CDR2 YENEEA. There are 14 residues in the CDR3. V lost 4 bases and J 6 bases, leaving 16 bases between the germline ends.

The gene calls are TRBV19 and TRBJ2-7; 7 bases map to TRBD2. The end of the DNA fits TRBJ2-1 better, so the J call may be wrong. The CDR3 contains 14 residues. Germline V gene data show CDR1 as LNHDA and CDR2 as SQIVND (reference sequence). DNA of the CDR3: TGTGCCAGTAGTACTAGCGGCCCCTACAATGAGCAGTTCTTC. Encoded protein: CASSTSGPYNEQFF.

The V gene is TRBV28, the J gene TRBJ1-5; the D is unclear. The CDR3 is made up of 16 amino acids. Trimming left V 2 bases short and J 2 bases short, with 13 bases between. Per germline, CDR1 MDHEN and CDR2 SYDVKM. The CDR3 sequence: CASSLQAEGGNQPQHF. CDR3 nucleotide sequence: TGTGCCAGCAGTTTACAGGCCGAGGGCGGCAATCAGCCCCAGCATTTT.

This chain joins TRBV27 and TRBJ2-1; TRBD2 agrees at 8 bases. V shed 3 bases, J shed 4 bases, and the junction held 2 bases outside the gene matches. The CDR3 sequence is 14 residues long. Germline V CDR1 and CDR2: MNHEY, SMNVEV (reference sequence). Written as DNA, the CDR3 is TGTGCCAGCAGTTTCGGGACTAGTTACAATGAGCAGTTCTTC. The encoded protein is CASSFGTSYNEQFF.

This clone appeared once. V usage is TRBV19 and J usage is TRBJ2-1; 12 bases line up with TRBD2. The germline CDR1 and CDR2 sequences are LNHDA and SQIVND (reference sequence). This CDR3 is 15 amino acids long. V trimming: 5 bases; J trimming: 7 bases; junction bases outside the gene matches: 6. Here the CDR3 reads CASSSTSGSSNEQFF. The CDR3 DNA is TGTGCCAGTAGTTCGACTAGCGGGAGTTCGAATGAGCAGTTCTTC.

The V gene is TRBV6-6, the J gene TRBJ1-1; D is perhaps TRBD1 (5 bases). Germline assignment: CDR1 MNHNY and CDR2 SVGAGI (reference sequence). The length of the CDR3 is 16 residues. V lost 6 bases and J 0 bases, leaving 17 bases between the germline ends. The CDR3 coding sequence is TGTGCCAGCAGCCTTGCTTACAGGCGGGTGAACACTGAAGCTTTCTTT. This codes for CASSLAYRRVNTEAFF.

The V gene is TRBV15, the J gene TRBJ2-5; 9 bases fit TRBD1. This CDR3 is built from 14 residues. CDR1 LNHNV and CDR2 YYDKDF come from the germline V gene (reference sequence). With 4 bases clipped from V and 5 bases from J, the junction kept 5 bases outside the gene matches. The CDR3 DNA follows: TGTGCCACCAGCACGGAGACAGGGGGGGAGACCCAGTACTTC. Translating it yields CATSTETGGETQYF. Variable domain in full (rest from reference TRBV15 and TRBJ2-5): DAMVIQNPRYQVTQFGKPVTLSCSQTLNHNVMYWYQQKSSQAPKLLFHYYDKDFNNEADTPDNFQSRRPNTSFCFLDIRSPGLGDTAMYLCATSTETGGETQYFGPGTRLLVL.

This clone was detected only a few times. The gene calls are TRBV7-8 and TRBJ1-5; a possible D gene is TRBD1 (6 bases). Trimming cost V 1 base and J 2 bases, with 15 bases left between them. CDR1 SGHVS and CDR2 FQNEAQ come from the germline V gene. This CDR3 is 17 amino acids long. The DNA of the CDR3 is TGTGCCAGCAGCTTAGGAACAGGGAAGATGGGCAATCAGCCCCAGCATTTT. This gives the protein CASSLGTGKMGNQPQHF.

The chain combines TRBV1 with TRBJ2-1; the table's D call TRBD1 went unverified against the DNA. TRBV1 is given as a pseudogene. The CDR3 extends over 16 amino acids. CDR3 amino acids: CTSSQDRQGVKDEQFF. In nucleotides, the CDR3 is TGCACCAGCAGCCAAGATAGACAGGGTGTGAAGGATGAGCAGTTCTTC.

The chain combines TRBV19 with TRBJ2-1; 7 bases map to TRBD2. Germline-derived CDR1 and CDR2 are LNHDA and SQIVND (reference sequence). With V trimmed by 6 bases and J by 6 bases, 2 bases remained unmatched. This CDR3 region has 12 residues. The DNA of the CDR3 is TGTGCCAGTAGCGGGAGGAGCAATGAGCAGTTCTTC. Translation: CASSGRSNEQFF.

The chain has TRBV6-5 and TRBJ2-1; unclear D gene. The V end was cut by 5 bases, the J end by 5 bases, with 13 bases between. Germline-derived CDR1 and CDR2 are MNHEY and SVGAGI. There are 14 residues in the CDR3. CDR3 in amino acids: CASSPAQENNEQFF. The CDR3 coding sequence is TGTGCCAGCAGTCCGGCGCAGGAAAACAATGAGCAGTTCTTC.

This chain uses TRBV6-5 with TRBJ2-5, with 9 bases identical to TRBD1. The germline V gene has CDR1 MNHEY and CDR2 SVGAGI. Losses at the gene ends were 5 bases for V and 4 bases for J; bases not matched to a gene: 5. The length of the CDR3 is 14 residues. The CDR3 spells CASSMPGQGETQYF. The DNA for the CDR3 is TGTGCCAGCAGTATGCCGGGACAGGGAGAGACCCAGTACTTC.

The chain carries TRBV13 and TRBJ2-2, with 11 bases lining up with TRBD2. CDR1 is PRHDT, CDR2 FYEKMQ, per germline (reference sequence). This CDR3 has 18 amino acids. J was trimmed by 5 bases and V by 5 bases; bases with no gene match: 13. CDR3 nucleotide sequence: TGTGCCAGCAGCCGGAAGGATCGACTAGCGGGACCGACCGGGGAGCTGTTTTTT. Translating gives CASSRKDRLAGPTGELFF.

This clone turned up a few times. The rearrangement joins TRBV2 to TRBJ1-5, with TRBD1 matching 7 bases. The CDR3 runs 13 residues. Unmatched junction bases numbered 4, after V lost 4 bases and J lost 7 bases. In germline, CDR1 is SNHLY, CDR2 FYNNEI. CDR3 coding DNA: TGTGCCAGCAGTGGCAGGGGGAGGCAGCCCCAGCATTTT. Translated, it gives CASSGRGRQPQHF.

V usage is TRBV5-1 and J usage is TRBJ2-1; 10 positions match TRBD2. Germline V gene sequence: CDR1 SGHRS, CDR2 YFSETQ. This CDR3 has 18 residues. The J segment lost 2 bases and the V segment lost 4 bases, leaving 12 bases of the junction unmatched. DNA of the CDR3: TGCGCCAGCAGCCAGGAGGCTAGCGGGAGCCTAACCTACAATGAGCAGTTCTTC. Amino acid sequence: CASSQEASGSLTYNEQFF.

The gene calls are TRBV28 and TRBJ2-3, with a weak D call TRBD2 (7 bases). CDR3 size: 15 residues. Germline loops: CDR1 MDHEN, CDR2 SYDVKM. V shed 7 bases and J shed 2 bases, with 16 bases lying between them. CDR3 DNA sequence: TGTGCCAGCAATCTAGGGGGAGGGCTCACAGATACGCAGTATTTT. Its translation: CASNLGGGLTDTQYF. Complete variable domain (other parts from reference TRBV28 and TRBJ2-3): DVKVTQSSRYLVKRTGEKVFLECVQDMDHENMFWYRQDPGLGLRLIYFSYDVKMKEKGDIPEGYSVSREKKERFSLILESASTNQTSMYLCASNLGGGLTDTQYFGPGTRLTVL.

The chain recombines TRBV18 with TRBJ2-6; the D is unclear. Trimming removed 0 bases at V and 0 bases at J, with 6 bases between. Germline lookup yields CDR1 KGHSH and CDR2 LQKENI. The CDR3 runs 16 residues. In DNA form, the CDR3 reads TGTGCCAGCTCACCACCTATAGACTCTGGGGCCAACGTCCTGACTTTC. This codes for CASSPPIDSGANVLTF.

V and J are TRBV6-1 and TRBJ2-7, with 7 positions matching TRBD1. Germline assignment: CDR1 MNHNS and CDR2 SASEGT. This CDR3 has 14 amino acids. J lost 1 base, V lost 5 bases, and 5 bases had no gene match. The DNA for the CDR3 is TGTGCCAGCAGTCCGATGACAGGGTCCTACGAGCAGTACTTC. Amino acids: CASSPMTGSYEQYF.

This clone came up once. The chain joins TRBV2 to TRBJ2-5, with 8 bases aligning to TRBD1. Judging by the DNA end, TRBJ2-7 fits better; the J call may be wrong. The CDR3 is 13 amino acids. The germline gives CDR1 SNHLY, CDR2 FYNNEI. The DNA of the CDR3 is TGTGCCAGCAGAGGGACAGGTAGCTACGAGCAGTACTTC. Its translation: CASRGTGSYEQYF.

The chain recombines TRBV13 with TRBJ2-3; 10 bases map to TRBD2. CDR1 is PRHDT, CDR2 FYEKMQ, per germline (reference sequence). Trimming removed 5 bases from V and 5 bases from J; junction bases left unmatched: 10. The CDR3 runs to 16 residues. CDR3 sequence: CASSPVSGGPGDTQYF. CDR3 coding DNA: TGTGCCAGCAGCCCCGTTAGCGGGGGGCCGGGAGATACGCAGTATTTT.

This chain connects TRBV10-3 to TRBJ1-5, with TRBD1 identical over 8 bases. The CDR3 is 15 residues long. Losses at the gene ends were 2 bases for V and 6 bases for J; bases not matched to a gene: 6. The germline gives CDR1 ENHRY, CDR2 SYGVKD. CDR3 DNA: TGTGCCATCAGTGAGGGACAGGGAGGTAGTCAGCCCCAGCATTTT. The encoded protein is CAISEGQGGSQPQHF.